This T cell receptor (beta chain) was identified in a study of radiotherapy plus CTLA-4 blockade in lung cancer. Study at large: Of all patients, over 15% responded objectively and roughly 31% showed disease control. Study-wide findings and caveats: There was expansion of tumor-derived TCR clones in blood after radiotherapy plus ipilimumab.

The V gene's germline CDR1 is MNHNS and CDR2 SASEGT. V dropped 4 bases and J dropped 3; count of bases not matched to a gene: 11. The CDR3 is made up of 17 amino acids. The method was immunoSEQ multiplex PCR; TCRdb's version includes in-frame clones alone and lacks a portion of them. In the table there are about 38,000 clones, 70% to 80% of which are singletons. This clone showed up just a few times. Its cognate antigen is unknown. It differs at one base from a far larger clone, so likely a read error. The source is a human donor with non-small cell lung cancer who had stable disease on radiotherapy plus ipilimumab. The specimen comprised peripheral blood, sampled from a patient treated with radiotherapy plus ipilimumab. The chain employs TRBV6-1 and TRBJ2-1, with 8 bases matching TRBD1. CDR3 sequence reads: CASSGRTGPTYYNEQFF. CDR3 nucleotide sequence: TGTGCCAGCAGTGGCCGGACAGGGCCCACCTACTACAATGAGCAGTTCTTC.